The 14 T cell receptor beta chains presented below share a single source sample, sequenced in a study of identical twins. TCRdb re-analysed the 5' RACE reads in MiXCR, keeping a single row per CDR3 protein. The sample has about 330,000 distinct CDR3 sequences, more than 9% seen once. These same records also appear under a second study, on yellow fever vaccine responses in identical twins.

The source material was CD8+ T cells sorted from blood. These receptors were taken from a young woman in good health.

The chain links TRBV7-8 to TRBJ2-7; no definite D call. The germline gives CDR1 SGHVS, CDR2 FQNEAQ. This CDR3 has 12 amino acids. The V end lost 10 bases, the J end lost 0 bases, and 10 bases lay between the germline ends. CDR3 bases: TGTGCCACCTCCCGAGACTCCTACGAGCAGTACGTC. Translated, it gives CATSRDSYEQYV.

The chain carries TRBV7-6 and TRBJ2-2; possibly TRBD1 for D (8 bases). The germline gives CDR1 SGHVS, CDR2 FNYEAQ. The CDR3 covers 17 residues. The V gene lost 6 bases and the J gene lost 3 bases, with 20 bases spanning the gap. The CDR3 DNA reads as TGTGCCAGCAGGGCCCAGGGGGCTAGCGGATACACCGGGGAGCTGTTTTTT. This sequence encodes CASRAQGASGYTGELFF.

The chain employs TRBV11-2 and TRBJ1-5; the match to TRBD1 covers 9 bases. V shed 5 bases, J shed 7 bases, and the junction held 3 bases outside the gene matches. Germline V gene sequence: CDR1 SGHAT, CDR2 FQNNGV. The CDR3 has 13 residues. The CDR3 DNA follows: TGTGCCAGCAGCGGGGACAGGGCCCAGCCCCAGCATTTT. Amino acid sequence: CASSGDRAQPQHF.

V gene TRBV3-1 combines with J gene TRBJ1-2; D may be TRBD1 (5 bases). Looked up from germline, CDR1 is LGHDT and CDR2 is YNNKEL (reference sequence). With 0 bases removed from V and 4 bases from J, the gap between germline ends came to 15 bases. The length of the CDR3 is 16 residues. The CDR3 loop is CASSQDGGFLGYGYTF. The DNA of the CDR3 is TGTGCCAGCAGCCAAGATGGGGGGTTCCTTGGCTATGGCTACACCTTC. The full variable domain, in which reference TRBV3-1 and TRBJ1-2 provide the parts outside the CDR3, is DTAVSQTPKYLVTQMGNDKSIKCEQNLGHDTMYWYKQDSKKFLKIMFSYNNKELIINETVPNRFSPKSPDKAHLNLHINSLELGDSAVYFCASSQDGGFLGYGYTFGSGTRLTVV.

This clonotype has only a few counts. J is TRBJ2-6 and V is TRBV5-5, with D possibly being TRBD2 (6 bases). Germline V gives CDR1 SGHKS, CDR2 YYEKEE (reference sequence). This CDR3 has 18 residues. With 2 bases removed from V and 0 bases from J, the gap between germline ends came to 15 bases. CDR3 loop: CASSFRDSMPSGANVLTF. The CDR3 DNA is TGTGCCAGCAGCTTCCGGGACTCTATGCCCTCTGGGGCCAACGTCCTGACTTTC. Based on the CDR3 plus reference TRBV5-5 and TRBJ2-6, the full variable domain is DAGVTQSPTHLIKTRGQQVTLRCSPISGHKSVSWYQQVLGQGPQFIFQYYEKEERGRGNFPDRFSARQFPNYSSELNVNALLLGDSALYLCASSFRDSMPSGANVLTFGAGSRLTVL.

This clonotype has a handful of counts. The gene calls are TRBV4-2 and TRBJ2-7; possible D gene TRBD1, 6 bases. In germline, CDR1 is LGHNA, CDR2 YNFKEQ. Trimming removed 0 bases from V and 2 bases from J, with 11 bases in between. The CDR3 sequence is 15 residues long. The CDR3 protein is CASSQDWTATYEQYF. The CDR3 DNA follows: TGTGCCAGCAGCCAAGATTGGACAGCCACCTACGAGCAGTACTTC.

This clonotype was found many times. The rearrangement links TRBV5-1 to TRBJ2-1; D ambiguous. Germline CDR1 and CDR2: SGHRS and YFSETQ. This CDR3 has 15 amino acids. The V and J ends lost 0 bases and 2 bases respectively, with 9 bases between them. The CDR3 nucleotides read TGCGCCAGCAGCTTGGTTCCGGTTCCCTACAATGAGCAGTTCTTC. It translates to CASSLVPVPYNEQFF.

This clonotype was recorded many times. The chain is built from TRBV2 and TRBJ2-1, with D perhaps TRBD2 (5 bases). Germline assignment: CDR1 SNHLY and CDR2 FYNNEI. This CDR3 contains 13 residues. V was clipped by 6 bases and J by 4 bases, with 10 bases between them. The DNA for the CDR3 is TGTGCCAGCAGGGACTCCTTATACAATGAGCAGTTCTTC. Protein sequence: CASRDSLYNEQFF.

A single count supports this clonotype. The chain combines TRBV27 with TRBJ2-5; 7 bases line up with TRBD1. The V segment lost 5 bases and the J segment 0 bases; nucleotides outside the gene matches: 6. This CDR3 region has 15 residues. The germline CDR1 and CDR2 sequences are MNHEY and SMNVEV (reference sequence). The CDR3 coding sequence is TGTGCCAGCAGTCCCTCCACAGGGGACCAAGAGACCCAGTACTTC. It is translated as CASSPSTGDQETQYF.

V usage is TRBV28 and J usage is TRBJ2-7; TRBD2 aligns across 8 bases. Germline loops: CDR1 MDHEN, CDR2 SYDVKM. The CDR3 spans 13 residues. The CDR3 DNA reads as TGTGCCAGCGGGCTTAGCGGGGCCTACGAGCAGCACGTC. This translates into CASGLSGAYEQHV.

This clonotype has at least ten counts. V is TRBV15 and J is TRBJ1-6; 8 bases align to TRBD1. V dropped 7 bases and J dropped 9; count of bases not matched to a gene: 8. Germline V gene sequence: CDR1 LNHNV, CDR2 YYDKDF (reference sequence). This CDR3 has 14 residues. CDR3 loop: CATTLGQGGSPLHF. CDR3 DNA: TGTGCCACCACCCTCGGACAGGGAGGTTCACCCCTCCACTTT.

The J gene is TRBJ2-7, the V gene TRBV24-1; maybe TRBD1 (6 bases). The germline CDR1 and CDR2 sequences are KGHDR and SFDVKD. Trimming removed 4 bases from V and 3 bases from J, with 12 bases in between. The CDR3 has 14 residues. The CDR3 loop reads CATSDSGVGYEQYF. Here the CDR3 DNA reads TGTGCCACCAGTGACTCAGGGGTTGGCTACGAGCAGTACTTC.

This clonotype was counted at least ten times. This chain connects TRBV24-1 to TRBJ2-3; 7 positions agree with TRBD2. Germline lookup yields CDR1 KGHDR and CDR2 SFDVKD. This CDR3 is built from 15 residues. Trimming took 9 bases from V and 7 from J; bases not matched to a gene: 15. CDR3 in DNA: TGTGCCACCGGATCCAGGGACTACCTGGAGAATACGCAGTATTTT. As protein: CATGSRDYLENTQYF.

This clonotype was counted many times. CDR3 DNA: TGTGCCAGCAGCCAACCCACCCCCAGCTCCTACAATGAGCAGTTCTTC. This gives the protein CASSQPTPSSYNEQFF. The V and J genes are TRBV7-6 and TRBJ2-1, with D unclear. Germline CDR1 SGHVS, CDR2 FNYEAQ. The CDR3 contains 16 residues. Trimming removed 5 bases from V and 0 bases from J, with 14 bases in between.